Sequencing of this T cell receptor (beta chain) was carried out in a study of OX40 agonist ivuxolimab in advanced cancers. At the level of the study: Those enrolled were approximately 87% male, with a mean age of about 66 years and ages from about 20 to 80. Partial responses were observed in three patients, of whom one had hepatocellular carcinoma and two had cutaneous melanoma.

About this clone itself: As yet, its antigen is unknown.

Using immunoSEQ multiplex PCR, the repertoire was profiled, and TCRdb retains in-frame clones only, with some absent. The data show about 45,000 clones, 80% seen once. Study-wide results and caveats: Which antigen the expanded peripheral T cells recognized is unknown. The study found that CD8+ T cells averaged more expanded clones than CD4+.

Looked up from germline, CDR1 is MNHEY and CDR2 is SMNVEV (reference sequence). The CDR3 spans 14 residues. Trimming removed 5 bases at V and 2 bases at J, with 11 bases between. J is TRBJ2-3 and V is TRBV27, with D uncertain. This receptor was obtained from an adult with an advanced solid tumor such as melanoma, head and neck, liver or kidney cancer. Sample: CD4+ or CD8+ T cells sorted from blood, taken in a trial of the OX40 agonist ivuxolimab. CDR3 residues: CASSQAAYTDTQYF. CDR3 DNA sequence: TGTGCCAGCAGTCAAGCAGCATACACAGATACGCAGTATTTT.